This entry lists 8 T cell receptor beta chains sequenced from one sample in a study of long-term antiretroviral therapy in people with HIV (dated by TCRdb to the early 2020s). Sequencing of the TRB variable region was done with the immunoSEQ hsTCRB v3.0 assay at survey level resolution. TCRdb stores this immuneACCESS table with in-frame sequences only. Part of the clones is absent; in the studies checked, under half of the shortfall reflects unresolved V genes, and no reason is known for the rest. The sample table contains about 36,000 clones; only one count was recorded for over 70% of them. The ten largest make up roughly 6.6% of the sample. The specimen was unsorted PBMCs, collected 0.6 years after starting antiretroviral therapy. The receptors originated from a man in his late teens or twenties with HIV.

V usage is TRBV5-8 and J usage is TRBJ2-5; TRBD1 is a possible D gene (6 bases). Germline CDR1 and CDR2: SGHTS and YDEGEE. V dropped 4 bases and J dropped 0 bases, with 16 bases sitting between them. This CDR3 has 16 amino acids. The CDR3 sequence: CASSGGRGHHQETQYF. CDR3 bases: TGTGCCAGCAGCGGAGGCCGGGGACACCACCAAGAGACCCAGTACTTC.

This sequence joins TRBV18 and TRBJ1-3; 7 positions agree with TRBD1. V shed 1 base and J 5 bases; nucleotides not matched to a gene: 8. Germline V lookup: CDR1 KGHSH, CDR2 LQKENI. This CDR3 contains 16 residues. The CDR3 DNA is TGTGCCAGCTCACCACGCCCCGGGACAGACCGAAACACCATATATTTT. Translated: CASSPRPGTDRNTIYF.

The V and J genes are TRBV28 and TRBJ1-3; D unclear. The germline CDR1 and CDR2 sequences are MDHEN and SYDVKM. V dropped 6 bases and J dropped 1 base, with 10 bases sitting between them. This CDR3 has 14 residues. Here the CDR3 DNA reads TGTGCCAGCAGCTTGGTCACGTCTGGAAACACCATATATTTT. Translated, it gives CASSLVTSGNTIYF.

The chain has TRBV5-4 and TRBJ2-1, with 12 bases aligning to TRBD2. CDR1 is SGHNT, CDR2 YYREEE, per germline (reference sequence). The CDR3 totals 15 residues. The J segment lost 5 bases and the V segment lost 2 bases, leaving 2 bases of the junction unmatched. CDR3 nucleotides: TGTGCCAGCAGCTTCCGACTAGCGGGGGACAATGAGCAGTTCTTC. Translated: CASSFRLAGDNEQFF.

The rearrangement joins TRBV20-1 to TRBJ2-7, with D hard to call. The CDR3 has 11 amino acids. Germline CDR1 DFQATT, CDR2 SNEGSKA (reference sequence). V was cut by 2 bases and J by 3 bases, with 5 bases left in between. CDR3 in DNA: TGCAGTGCTAGATGGGGCTACGAGCAGTACTTC. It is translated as CSARWGYEQYF.

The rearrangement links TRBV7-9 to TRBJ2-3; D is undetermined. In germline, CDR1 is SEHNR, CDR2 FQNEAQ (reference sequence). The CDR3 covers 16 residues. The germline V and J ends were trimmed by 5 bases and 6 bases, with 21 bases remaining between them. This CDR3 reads CASSLVLPQPGDTQYF. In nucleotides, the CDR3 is TGTGCCAGCAGCCTCGTTCTCCCTCAACCGGGCGATACGCAGTATTTT. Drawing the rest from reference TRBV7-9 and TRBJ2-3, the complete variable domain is DTGVSQNPRHKITKRGQNVTFRCDPISEHNRLYWYRQTLGQGPEFLTYFQNEAQLEKSRLLSDRFSAERPKGSFSTLEIQRTEQGDSAMYLCASSLVLPQPGDTQYFGPGTRLTVL.

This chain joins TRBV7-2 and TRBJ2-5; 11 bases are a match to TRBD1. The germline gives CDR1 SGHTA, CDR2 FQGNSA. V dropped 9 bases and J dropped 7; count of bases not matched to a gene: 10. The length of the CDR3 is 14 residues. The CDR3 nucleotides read TGTGCCAGTGCTAGGGGACAGGGGGGGGCGACCCAGTACTTC. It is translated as CASARGQGGATQYF.

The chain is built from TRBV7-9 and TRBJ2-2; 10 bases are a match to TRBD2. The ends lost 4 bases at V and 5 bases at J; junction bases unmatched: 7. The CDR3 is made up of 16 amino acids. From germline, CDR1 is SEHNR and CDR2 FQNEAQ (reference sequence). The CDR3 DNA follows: TGTGCCAGCAGCTGGCTAGCGGGAGCTGGTACCGGGGAGCTGTTTTTT. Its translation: CASSWLAGAGTGELFF.